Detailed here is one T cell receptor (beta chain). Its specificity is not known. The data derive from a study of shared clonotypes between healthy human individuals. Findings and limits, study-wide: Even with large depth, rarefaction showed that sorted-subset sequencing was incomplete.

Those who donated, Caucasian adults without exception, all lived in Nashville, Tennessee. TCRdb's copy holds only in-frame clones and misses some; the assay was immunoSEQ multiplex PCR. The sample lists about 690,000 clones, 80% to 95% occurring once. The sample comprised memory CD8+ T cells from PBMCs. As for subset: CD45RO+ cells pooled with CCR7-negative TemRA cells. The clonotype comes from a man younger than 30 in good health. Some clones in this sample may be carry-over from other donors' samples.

CDR3 nucleotide sequence: TGCGCCAGCAGCTTGGTGGTGGCCGGGTACAATGAGCAGTTCTTC. Its translation is CASSLVVAGYNEQFF. This rearrangement joins TRBV5-1 to TRBJ2-1; D gene uncertain. Germline V CDR1 and CDR2: SGHRS, YFSETQ. Trimming removed 0 bases from V and 4 bases from J, with 11 bases in between. This CDR3 contains 15 residues.